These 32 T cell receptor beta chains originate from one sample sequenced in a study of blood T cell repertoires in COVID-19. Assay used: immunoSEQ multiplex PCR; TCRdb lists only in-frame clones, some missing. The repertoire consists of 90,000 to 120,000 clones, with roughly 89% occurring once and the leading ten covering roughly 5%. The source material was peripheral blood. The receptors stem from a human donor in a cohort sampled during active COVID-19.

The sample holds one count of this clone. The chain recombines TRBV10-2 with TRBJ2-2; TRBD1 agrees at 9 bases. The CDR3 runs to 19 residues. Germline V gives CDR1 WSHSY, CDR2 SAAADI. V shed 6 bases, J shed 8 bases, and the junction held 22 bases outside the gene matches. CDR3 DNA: TGCGCCAGCAGCCAGTTGGGACAGGGTCGGCCCCGGGTTTCAGGGGAGCTGTTTTTT. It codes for CASSQLGQGRPRVSGELFF.

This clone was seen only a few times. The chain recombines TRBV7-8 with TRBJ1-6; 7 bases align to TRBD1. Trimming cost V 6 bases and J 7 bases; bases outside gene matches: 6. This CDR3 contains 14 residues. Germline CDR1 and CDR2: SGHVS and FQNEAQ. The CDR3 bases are TGTGCCAGCAGTAGGGAACAGGGGAATTCACCCCTCCACTTT. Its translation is CASSREQGNSPLHF.

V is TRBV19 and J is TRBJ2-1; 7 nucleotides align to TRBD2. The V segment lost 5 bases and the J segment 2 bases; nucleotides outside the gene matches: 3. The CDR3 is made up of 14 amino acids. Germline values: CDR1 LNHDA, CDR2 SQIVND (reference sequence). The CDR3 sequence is CASSWGGAYNEQFF. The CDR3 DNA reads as TGTGCCAGTAGTTGGGGGGGGGCCTACAATGAGCAGTTCTTC.

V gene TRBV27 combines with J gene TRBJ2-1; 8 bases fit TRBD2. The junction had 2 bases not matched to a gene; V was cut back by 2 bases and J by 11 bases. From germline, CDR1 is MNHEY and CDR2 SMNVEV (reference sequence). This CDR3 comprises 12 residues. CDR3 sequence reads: CASSLERGKQFF. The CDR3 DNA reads TGTGCCAGCAGTTTAGAGCGGGGGAAGCAGTTCTTC.

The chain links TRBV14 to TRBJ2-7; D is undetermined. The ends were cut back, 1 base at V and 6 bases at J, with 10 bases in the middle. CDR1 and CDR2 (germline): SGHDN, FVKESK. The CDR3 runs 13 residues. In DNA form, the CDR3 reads TGTGCCAGCAGCCAAGGAACGTTTAGCGAGCAGTACTTC. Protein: CASSQGTFSEQYF.

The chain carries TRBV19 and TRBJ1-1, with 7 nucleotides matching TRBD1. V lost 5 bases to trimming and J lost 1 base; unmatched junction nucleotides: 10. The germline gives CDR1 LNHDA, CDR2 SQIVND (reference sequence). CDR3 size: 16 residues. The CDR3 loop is CASSSLTGPQNTEAFF. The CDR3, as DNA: TGTGCCAGTAGTTCCTTGACAGGGCCACAGAACACTGAAGCTTTCTTT.

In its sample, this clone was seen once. The CDR3 region has the DNA TGTGCCAGCAGACCACAGGGGTCAGGGGAGACCCAGTACTTC. This codes for CASRPQGSGETQYF. The V and J genes are TRBV28 and TRBJ2-5; 7 nucleotides agree with TRBD1. Losses at the gene ends were 6 bases for V and 5 bases for J; bases not matched to a gene: 9. This CDR3 spans 14 amino acids. Germline CDR1 MDHEN, CDR2 SYDVKM.

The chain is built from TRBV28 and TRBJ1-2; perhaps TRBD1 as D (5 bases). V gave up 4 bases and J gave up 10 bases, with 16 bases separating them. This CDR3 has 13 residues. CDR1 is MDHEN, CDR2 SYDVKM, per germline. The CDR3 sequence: CASSYGDSGSYTF. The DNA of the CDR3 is TGTGCCAGCAGTTACGGTGACAGTGGGTCCTACACCTTC.

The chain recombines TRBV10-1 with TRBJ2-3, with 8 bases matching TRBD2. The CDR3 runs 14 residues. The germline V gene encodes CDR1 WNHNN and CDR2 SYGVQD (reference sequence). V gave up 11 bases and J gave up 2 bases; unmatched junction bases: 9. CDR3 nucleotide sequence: TGCGCCGACGTCAGCGGGAGACCCACAGATACGCAGTATTTT. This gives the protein CADVSGRPTDTQYF.

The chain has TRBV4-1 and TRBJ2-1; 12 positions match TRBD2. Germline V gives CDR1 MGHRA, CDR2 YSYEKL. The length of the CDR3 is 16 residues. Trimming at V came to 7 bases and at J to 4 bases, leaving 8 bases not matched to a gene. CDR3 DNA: TGCGCCAGCACAAGCCTTGGACTAGCGGGGTACAATGAGCAGTTCTTC. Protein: CASTSLGLAGYNEQFF.

The DNA for the CDR3 is TGTGCCAGCAGTGACAGGGGGACTAGCGGGTCGGATGAGCAGTTCTTC. It is translated as CASSDRGTSGSDEQFF. The chain employs TRBV6-4 and TRBJ2-1, with 12 bases fitting TRBD2. Germline V gene lookup returns CDR1 MRHNA and CDR2 SNTAGT. This CDR3 spans 16 amino acids. J was trimmed by 8 bases and V by 2 bases; bases with no gene match: 7.

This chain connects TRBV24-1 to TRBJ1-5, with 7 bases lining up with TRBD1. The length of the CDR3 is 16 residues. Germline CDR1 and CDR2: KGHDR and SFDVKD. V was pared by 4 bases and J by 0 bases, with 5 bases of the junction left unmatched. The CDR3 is CATSDQRTGSNQPQHF. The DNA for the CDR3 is TGTGCCACCAGTGACCAGAGGACAGGTAGCAATCAGCCCCAGCATTTT.

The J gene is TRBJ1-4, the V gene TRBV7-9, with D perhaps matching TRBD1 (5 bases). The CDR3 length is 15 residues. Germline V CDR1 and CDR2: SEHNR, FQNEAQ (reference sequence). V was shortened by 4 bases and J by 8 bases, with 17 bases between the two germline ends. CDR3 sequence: CASSSLGGAREKLFF. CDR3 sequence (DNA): TGTGCCAGCAGCTCGCTAGGCGGGGCGAGGGAAAAACTGTTTTTT.

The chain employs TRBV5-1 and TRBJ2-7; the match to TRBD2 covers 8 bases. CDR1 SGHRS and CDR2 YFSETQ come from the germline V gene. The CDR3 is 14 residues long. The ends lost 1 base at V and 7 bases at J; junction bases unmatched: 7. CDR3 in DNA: TGCGCCAGCAGCTTGAACGGGAGGGAGACGGAGCAGTACTTC. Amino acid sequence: CASSLNGRETEQYF. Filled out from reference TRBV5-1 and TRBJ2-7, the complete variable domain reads KAGVTQTPRYLIKTRGQQVTLSCSPISGHRSVSWYQQTPGQGLQFLFEYFSETQRNKGNFPGRFSGRQFSNSRSEMNVSTLELGDSALYLCASSLNGRETEQYFGPGTRLTVT.

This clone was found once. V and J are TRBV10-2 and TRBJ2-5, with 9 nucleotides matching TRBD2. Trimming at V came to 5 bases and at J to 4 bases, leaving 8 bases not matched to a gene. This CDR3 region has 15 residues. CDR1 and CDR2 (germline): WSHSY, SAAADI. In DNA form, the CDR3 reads TGCGCCAGCAGTCATAGCGGGAGTATGGGAGAGACCCAGTACTTC. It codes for CASSHSGSMGETQYF.

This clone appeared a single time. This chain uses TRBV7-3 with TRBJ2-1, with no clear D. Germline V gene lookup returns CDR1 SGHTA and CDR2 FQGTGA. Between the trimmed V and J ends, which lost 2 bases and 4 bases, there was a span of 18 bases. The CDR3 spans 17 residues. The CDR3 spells CASSLSPTRIGYNEQFF. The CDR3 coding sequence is TGTGCCAGCAGCTTATCCCCCACACGGATCGGGTACAATGAGCAGTTCTTC.

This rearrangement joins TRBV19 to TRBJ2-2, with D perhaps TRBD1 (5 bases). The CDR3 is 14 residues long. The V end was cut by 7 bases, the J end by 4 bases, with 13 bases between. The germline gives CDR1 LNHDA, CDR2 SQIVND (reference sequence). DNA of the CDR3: TGTGCCAGTACCATAGGGGTAGGCACCGGGGAGCTGTTTTTT. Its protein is CASTIGVGTGELFF.

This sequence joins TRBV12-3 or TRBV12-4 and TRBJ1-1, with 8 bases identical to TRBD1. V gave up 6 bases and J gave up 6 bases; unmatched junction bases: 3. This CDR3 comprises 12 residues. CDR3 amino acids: CASRVTGAEAFF. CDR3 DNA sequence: TGTGCCAGCAGAGTGACAGGGGCTGAAGCTTTCTTT.

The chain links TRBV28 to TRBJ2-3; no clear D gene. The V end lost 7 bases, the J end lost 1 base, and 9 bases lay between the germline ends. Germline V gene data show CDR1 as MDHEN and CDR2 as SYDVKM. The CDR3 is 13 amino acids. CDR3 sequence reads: CASTHGGTDTQYF. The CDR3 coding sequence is TGTGCCAGCACCCATGGAGGCACAGATACGCAGTATTTT.

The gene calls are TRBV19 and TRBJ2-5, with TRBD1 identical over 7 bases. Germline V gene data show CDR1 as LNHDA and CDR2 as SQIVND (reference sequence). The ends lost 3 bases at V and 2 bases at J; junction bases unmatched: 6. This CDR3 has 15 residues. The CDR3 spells CASSMSTGVQETQYF. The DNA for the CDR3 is TGTGCCAGTAGTATGTCAACAGGGGTGCAAGAGACCCAGTACTTC.

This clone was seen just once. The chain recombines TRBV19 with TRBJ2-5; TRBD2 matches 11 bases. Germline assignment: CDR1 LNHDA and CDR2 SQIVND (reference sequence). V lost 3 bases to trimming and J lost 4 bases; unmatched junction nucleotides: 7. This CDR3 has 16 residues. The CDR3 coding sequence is TGTGCCAGTAGTATCCGCATAGCGGGAGGGCGAGAGACCCAGTACTTC. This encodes CASSIRIAGGRETQYF.

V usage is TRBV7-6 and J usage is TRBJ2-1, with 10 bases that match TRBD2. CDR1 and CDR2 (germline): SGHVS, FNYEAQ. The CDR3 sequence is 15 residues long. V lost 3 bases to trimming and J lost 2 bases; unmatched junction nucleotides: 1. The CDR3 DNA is TGTGCCAGCAGCTTCGGACTAGCGGCCTACAATGAGCAGTTCTTC. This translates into CASSFGLAAYNEQFF.

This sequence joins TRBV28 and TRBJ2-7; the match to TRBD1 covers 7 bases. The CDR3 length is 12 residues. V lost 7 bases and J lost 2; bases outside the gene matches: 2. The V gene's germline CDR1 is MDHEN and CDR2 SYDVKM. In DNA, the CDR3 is TGTGCCAGCAAAGGACAGGCCTACGAGCAGTACTTC. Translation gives CASKGQAYEQYF. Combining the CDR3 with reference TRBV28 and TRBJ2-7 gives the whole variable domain DVKVTQSSRYLVKRTGEKVFLECVQDMDHENMFWYRQDPGLGLRLIYFSYDVKMKEKGDIPEGYSVSREKKERFSLILESASTNQTSMYLCASKGQAYEQYFGPGTRLTVT.

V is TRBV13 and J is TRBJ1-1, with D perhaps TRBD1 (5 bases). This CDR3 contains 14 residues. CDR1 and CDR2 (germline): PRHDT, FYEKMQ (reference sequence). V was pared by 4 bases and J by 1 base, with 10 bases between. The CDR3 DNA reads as TGTGCCAGCAGCTCTGGGGGGTCGAACACTGAAGCTTTCTTT. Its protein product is CASSSGGSNTEAFF.

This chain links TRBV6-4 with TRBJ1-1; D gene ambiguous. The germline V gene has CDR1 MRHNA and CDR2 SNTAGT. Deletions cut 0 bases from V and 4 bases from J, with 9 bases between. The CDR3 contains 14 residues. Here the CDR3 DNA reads TGTGCCAGCAGTGACTCGTCGCGGGGCACTGAAGCTTTCTTT. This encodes CASSDSSRGTEAFF.

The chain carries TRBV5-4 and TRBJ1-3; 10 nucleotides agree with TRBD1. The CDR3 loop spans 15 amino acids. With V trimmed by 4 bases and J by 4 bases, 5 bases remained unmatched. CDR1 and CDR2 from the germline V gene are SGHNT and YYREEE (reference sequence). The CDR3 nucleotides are TGTGCCAGCAGCCTGACAGGGGGCTCGGGAAACACCATATATTTT. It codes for CASSLTGGSGNTIYF.

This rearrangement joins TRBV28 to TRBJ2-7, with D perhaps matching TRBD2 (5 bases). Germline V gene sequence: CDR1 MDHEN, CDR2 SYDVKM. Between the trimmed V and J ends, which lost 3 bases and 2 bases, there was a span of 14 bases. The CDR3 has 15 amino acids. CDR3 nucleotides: TGTGCCAGCAGTTTGTCCCCTCGGGGAGCCTACGAGCAGTACTTC. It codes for CASSLSPRGAYEQYF.

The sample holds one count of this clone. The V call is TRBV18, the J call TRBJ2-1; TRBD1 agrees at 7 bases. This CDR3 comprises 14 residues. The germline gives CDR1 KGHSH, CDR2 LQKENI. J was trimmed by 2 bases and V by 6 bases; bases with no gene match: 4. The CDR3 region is CASSPGQTYNEQFF. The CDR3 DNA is TGTGCCAGCTCGCCGGGACAGACCTACAATGAGCAGTTCTTC.

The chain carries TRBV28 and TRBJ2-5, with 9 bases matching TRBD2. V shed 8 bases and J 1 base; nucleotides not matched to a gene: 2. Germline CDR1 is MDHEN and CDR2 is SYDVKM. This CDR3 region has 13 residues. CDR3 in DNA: TGTGCCAGCGGCGGGGGGGCCCAAGAGACCCAGTACTTC. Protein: CASGGGAQETQYF. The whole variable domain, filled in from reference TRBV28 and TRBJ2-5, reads DVKVTQSSRYLVKRTGEKVFLECVQDMDHENMFWYRQDPGLGLRLIYFSYDVKMKEKGDIPEGYSVSREKKERFSLILESASTNQTSMYLCASGGGAQETQYFGPGTRLLVL.

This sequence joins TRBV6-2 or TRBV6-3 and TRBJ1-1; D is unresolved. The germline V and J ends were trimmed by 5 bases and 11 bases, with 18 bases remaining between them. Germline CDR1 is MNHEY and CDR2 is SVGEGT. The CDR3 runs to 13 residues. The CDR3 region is CASSPPRGGSAFF. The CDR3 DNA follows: TGTGCCAGCAGTCCCCCCCGGGGAGGGAGCGCTTTCTTT.

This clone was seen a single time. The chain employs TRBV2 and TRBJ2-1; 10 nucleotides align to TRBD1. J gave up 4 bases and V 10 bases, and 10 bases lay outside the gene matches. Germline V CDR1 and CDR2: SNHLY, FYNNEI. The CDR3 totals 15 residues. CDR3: CANSQRQGAYNEQFF. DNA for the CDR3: TGTGCCAACTCCCAGCGACAGGGGGCTTACAATGAGCAGTTCTTC.

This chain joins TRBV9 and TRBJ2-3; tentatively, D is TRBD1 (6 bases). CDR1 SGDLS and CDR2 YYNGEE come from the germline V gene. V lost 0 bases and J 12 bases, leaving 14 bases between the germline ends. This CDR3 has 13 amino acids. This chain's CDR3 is CASSVAPGQRQYF. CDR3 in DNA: TGTGCCAGCAGCGTAGCCCCGGGACAAAGACAGTATTTT.